This paragraph reports one TCR beta chain. Some clones are missing from TCRdb's copy, which holds only in-frame ones; the method was immunoSEQ multiplex PCR. There are about 200,000 clones in the sample; around 90% occur only once, and 7.5% to 10% lies in the top ten. J lost 5 bases, V lost 0 bases, and 6 bases had no gene match. Germline V gene lookup returns CDR1 MNHEY and CDR2 SVGAGI. The length of the CDR3 is 15 residues. This sample was included in a study of blood T cell repertoires in COVID-19. The clonotype comes from a woman aged 18 to 35 who had recovered from COVID-19. Sequenced sample: PBMCs or T cells enriched from blood (not recorded which). The chain links TRBV6-5 to TRBJ1-2; 7 bases agree with TRBD1. In DNA form, the CDR3 reads TGTGCCAGCAGTTACTCAAACAGGGGAAGATATGGCTACACCTTC. Protein product: CASSYSNRGRYGYTF.